The clone carrying this T cell receptor (beta chain) was counted many times. Per the original methods: Amplification of reference gene primers was used by the study to estimate nucleated cell counts. Profiled with immunoSEQ multiplex PCR; TCRdb holds only in-frame clones, not every one. That table is the source of V, J and clone size, and D and trimming were worked out from the DNA. In the table there are a few hundred thousand clones, around 83% of which are singletons. V shed 6 bases and J 8 bases; nucleotides not matched to a gene: 7. Germline loops: CDR1 ENHRY, CDR2 SYGVKD. This CDR3 spans 15 amino acids. The data were taken from a study of blood T cell repertoires in COVID-19. Study context: Spain, Italy and the United States supplied samples that represented acute and convalescent COVID-19.

Participant age was about 18 to 100 years, and participants resided in around 24 US areas. Within 2 weeks before study entry, exposed participants met a COVID-19 case. The chain has TRBV10-3 and TRBJ2-1; 13 positions agree with TRBD2. The sequencing sample was made of PBMCs or T cells enriched from blood (not recorded which). The receptor comes from a man in his forties who had been exposed to COVID-19. CDR3 bases: TGTGCCATCAGCGCCGGGACTAGCGGGGATTATGAGCAGTTCTTC. Its translation is CAISAGTSGDYEQFF.